This paragraph reports one T cell receptor beta chain. The sample comes from a study of blood T cell repertoires in COVID-19. Deletions cut 6 bases from V and 1 base from J, with 12 bases between. The CDR3 is 14 residues long. Germline assignment: CDR1 SNHLY and CDR2 FYNNEI. Here immunoSEQ multiplex PCR was the method, and the copy in TCRdb shows in-frame clones only, minus some. The data show some 180,000 clones, over 80% seen once. The specimen was peripheral blood. The clonotype comes from a woman aged 40 to 49 with COVID-19, enrolled during active disease. V is TRBV2 and J is TRBJ1-1, with D possibly TRBD1 on 5 matching bases. The CDR3 loop reads CASRRWGENTEAFF. CDR3 DNA sequence: TGTGCCAGCAGGAGGTGGGGCGAGAACACTGAAGCTTTCTTT.